The sequence of this T cell receptor (beta chain) was determined in a study of CD8 T cells in ankylosing spondylitis. It was by quantitative 5'-RACE with molecular barcodes that TCR beta libraries were made. TCRdb passed the 5' RACE reads through MiXCR, listing each CDR3 protein once. Seen here are 700,000 to 850,000 distinct CDR3 sequences, 12% observed once, and the top ten hold roughly 0.51%. A remark on this clonotype: Its antigen is not known.

Regarding the study as a whole: In ankylosing spondylitis blood, a motif of roughly eight highly homologous TCR beta variants appeared characteristic. Some motif variants had been reported before (in reactive arthritis synovial fluid and blood).

This clonotype was obtained from a male donor with ankylosing spondylitis. Input material: blood, either unsorted or a sorted T cell fraction (not recorded which).

The CDR3 loop is CASSYSRNPDTQYF. The CDR3 nucleotides read TGTGCCAGCAGTTACTCCCGGAATCCAGATACGCAGTATTTT. The V gene is TRBV6-2 or TRBV6-3, the J gene TRBJ2-3; D call uncertain. In germline, CDR1 is MNHEY, CDR2 SVGEGT. CDR3 length: 14 amino acids. Trimming stripped 0 bases from V and 4 bases from J, with 8 bases between.